These T cell receptor beta chains were read from a single sample in a study of naive and memory T cell subsets. MiXCR, run by TCRdb on the UMI-ligation and nested PCR reads, gives a single entry per CDR3 protein. The table records about 85,000 distinct CDR3 sequences, around 13% of them present only once. Material for sequencing was central memory CD4+ T cells from blood. The receptor set was obtained from a human donor in good health. Each CDR3 is given without its conserved first and last residue. D genes are given only for firm matches.

V	D	J	CDR3
TRBV5-6	.	TRBJ1-2	ASSQQTTNYGYT
TRBV2	.	TRBJ2-7	ASSEAGEDEQY
TRBV2	TRBD2	TRBJ2-3	ASSGAGLAGGI
TRBV9	TRBD1	TRBJ2-2	ASRGQADTGELF
TRBV28	.	TRBJ1-1	ASSSGLGAF
TRBV4-2	.	TRBJ1-5	ASSQPNQPQH
TRBV5-6	.	TRBJ2-1	ASSLDLYNEQF
TRBV2	.	TRBJ1-1	ARRDSRNTEAF
TRBV5-1	.	TRBJ1-5	ASSLDPYSNQPQH
TRBV27	.	TRBJ2-7	ASSPGRGEQY
TRBV5-1	.	TRBJ2-7	ASSPRAEAYEQY
TRBV27	.	TRBJ2-1	ASSLLRGPGSSYNEQF
TRBV20-1	.	TRBJ2-5	SARIQQVGLETQY
TRBV6-5	.	TRBJ1-2	ASSERREGYGYT
TRBV3-1	TRBD2	TRBJ2-2	ASRGTSGNTGELF
TRBV14	.	TRBJ2-3	ASSQNTDTQY
TRBV12-3/TRBV12-4	TRBD1	TRBJ1-1	ASRWDRGFTEAF
TRBV20-1	TRBD2	TRBJ2-2	SARPSGRAVGELF
TRBV11-1	.	TRBJ2-1	ASSLGNRADEQF
TRBV20-1	TRBD1	TRBJ1-5	SARSLRQGREGNQPQH
TRBV25-1	.	TRBJ2-5	ASSEFRTTQETQY
TRBV5-8	TRBD2	TRBJ2-1	ASSLLAGGQTTYNEQF
TRBV7-2	.	TRBJ2-1	ASSLRPTTPNEQF
TRBV6-1	.	TRBJ1-5	ASSESGKRGASNQPQH
TRBV7-8	.	TRBJ2-7	ASRRGMDGYEQY